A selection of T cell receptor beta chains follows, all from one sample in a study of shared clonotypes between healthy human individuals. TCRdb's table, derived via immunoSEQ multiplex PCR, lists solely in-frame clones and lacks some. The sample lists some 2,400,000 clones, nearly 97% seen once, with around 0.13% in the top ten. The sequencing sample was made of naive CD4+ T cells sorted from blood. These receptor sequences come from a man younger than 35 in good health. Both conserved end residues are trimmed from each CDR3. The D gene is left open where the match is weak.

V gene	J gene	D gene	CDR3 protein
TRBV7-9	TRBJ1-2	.	ASSLSAPGYGYT
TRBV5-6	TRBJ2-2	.	ASSSLGQGPRTGELF
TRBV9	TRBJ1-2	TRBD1	ASSAQGTGNRGYT
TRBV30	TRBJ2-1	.	ASPAGDSYNEQF
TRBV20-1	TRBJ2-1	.	SASRVGEQF
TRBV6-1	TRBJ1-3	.	AGGGGTGNTIY
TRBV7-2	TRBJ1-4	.	ASSFTGTTNEKLF
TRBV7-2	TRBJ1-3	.	ASSLVWGATGNTIY
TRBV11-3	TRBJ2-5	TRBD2	ASSWTGTSGQETQY
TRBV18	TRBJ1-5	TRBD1	ASSPAGQGANQPQH
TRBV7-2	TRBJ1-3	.	ASSLDSSGNTIY
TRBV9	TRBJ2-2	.	ASSVGDKRGDPPTGELF
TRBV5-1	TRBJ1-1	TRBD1	ASSLEAGGTTEAF